A selection of T cell receptor beta chains follows, all from one sample in a study of blood T cell repertoires in COVID-19. TCRdb keeps only in-frame clones here, not all; method: immunoSEQ multiplex PCR. There are 150,000 to 160,000 clones in the sample; around nine tenths occur only once, and roughly 2.2% lies in the top ten. The sequencing input was peripheral blood. The receptors shown here come from a woman between 70 and 85 years old with acute or convalescent COVID-19. Each CDR3 is given with its conserved first and last residue. The D gene is left open where the match is weak. Not all rows give a size; the values are once, few, many and, for expanded clones, a class.

V gene,D gene,J gene,clone size,CDR3 protein,CDR3 DNA
TRBV30,TRBD1,TRBJ1-2,NA,CAWSVGQGARGYTF,TGTGCCTGGAGTGTGGGACAGGGGGCGAGAGGCTACACCTTC
TRBV6-5,TRBD1,TRBJ1-3,NA,CASRPGTASGNTIYF,TGTGCCAGCAGGCCCGGGACAGCGTCTGGAAACACCATATATTTT
TRBV7-9,NA,TRBJ2-3,NA,CASSLYSSRTDTQYF,TGTGCCAGCAGCTTATATTCGTCCCGCACAGATACGCAGTATTTT
TRBV28,TRBD1,TRBJ1-1,NA,CASSLPGTGAEAFF,TGTGCCAGCAGTTTGCCCGGGACAGGGGCTGAAGCTTTCTTT
TRBV28,NA,TRBJ1-3,NA,CASSLPVSSGNTIYF,TGTGCCAGCAGTTTACCCGTGAGCTCTGGAAACACCATATATTTT
TRBV3-1/TRBV3-2,TRBD1,TRBJ1-1,NA,CASSQGDSIREAFF,TGTGCCAGCAGCCAAGGGGACAGTATAAGAGAAGCTTTCTTT
TRBV7-9,NA,TRBJ2-2,NA,CASSLEGAVNTGELFF,TGTGCCAGCAGCTTAGAAGGGGCGGTGAACACCGGGGAGCTGTTTTTT
TRBV10-3,NA,TRBJ1-2,NA,CAISESPLGYTF,TGTGCCATCAGTGAGTCCCCACTTGGCTACACCTTC
TRBV7-2,TRBD1,TRBJ1-5,NA,CASSAGTGEGQPQHF,TGTGCCAGCAGCGCAGGGACAGGGGAGGGTCAGCCCCAGCATTTT
TRBV1,NA,TRBJ1-5,NA,CTSSHTTGAQPQHF,TGCACCAGCAGCCACACAACCGGAGCTCAGCCCCAGCATTTT
TRBV6-5,NA,TRBJ1-6,few,CASSYLRQLNNSPLHF,TGTGCCAGCAGTTACCTAAGACAGCTTAATAATTCACCCCTCCACTTT
TRBV9,NA,TRBJ1-1,NA,CASRKAGPATEAFF,TGTGCCTCTAGGAAGGCGGGACCCGCCACTGAAGCTTTCTTT
TRBV29-1,TRBD2,TRBJ2-3,NA,CSVGGSGGNTDTQYF,TGCAGCGTTGGTGGGAGCGGGGGCAACACAGATACGCAGTATTTT
TRBV19,TRBD2,TRBJ2-1,NA,CASSTSLRLAGGRNEQFF,TGTGCCAGTAGTACCTCCTTAAGACTAGCGGGGGGGCGAAATGAGCAGTTCTTC
TRBV5-8,TRBD1,TRBJ2-1,NA,CASSLGQGVRNEQFF,TGTGCCAGCAGCTTAGGACAGGGTGTACGAAATGAGCAGTTCTTC
TRBV20-1,NA,TRBJ2-7,NA,CSASLRSYEQYF,TGCAGTGCTAGTCTACGGTCCTACGAGCAGTACTTC
TRBV28,TRBD1,TRBJ1-1,NA,CASKMDRAIEAFF,TGTGCCAGCAAGATGGACAGGGCAATCGAAGCTTTCTTT
TRBV7-2,TRBD2,TRBJ2-2,NA,CASSPRTSLFF,TGTGCCAGCAGCCCCAGGACTAGCCTGTTTTTT
TRBV6-1,NA,TRBJ1-2,NA,CASSEESPGRGYTF,TGTGCCAGCAGTGAAGAGTCCCCAGGGAGGGGCTACACCTTC
TRBV30,TRBD2,TRBJ2-1,NA,CAWSVRSAGGQFF,TGTGCCTGGAGTGTACGTTCAGCGGGGGGGCAGTTCTTC
TRBV3-1/TRBV3-2,TRBD2,TRBJ2-1,NA,CASSLVAGGFYNEQFF,TGTGCCAGCAGCCTGGTAGCGGGGGGTTTCTACAATGAGCAGTTCTTC
TRBV19,TRBD2,TRBJ2-5,NA,CASRAGLKETQYF,TGTGCCAGTAGGGCGGGACTAAAAGAGACCCAGTACTTC
TRBV20-1,TRBD2,TRBJ2-5,NA,CSASTLTSGLEQTQYF,TGCAGTGCTAGTACGTTGACTAGCGGGTTGGAGCAGACCCAGTACTTC
TRBV5-1,NA,TRBJ2-5,few,CASTRQAQEQETQYF,TGCGCCAGCACCCGTCAGGCCCAGGAACAAGAGACCCAGTACTTC
TRBV5-4,NA,TRBJ1-3,NA,CASSVQGSGNTIYF,TGTGCCAGCAGCGTGCAGGGTTCCGGAAACACCATATATTTT
TRBV7-2,TRBD2,TRBJ2-7,NA,CASSLAGRGGYEQYF,TGTGCCAGCAGCTTAGCTGGGCGGGGGGGCTACGAGCAGTACTTC
TRBV6-5,TRBD1,TRBJ1-3,once,CASSFQGARGNTIYF,TGTGCCAGCAGTTTCCAGGGGGCGCGTGGAAACACCATATATTTT
TRBV25-1,NA,TRBJ2-7,NA,CASSGTLLYEQYF,TGTGCCAGCAGTGGGACACTCCTCTACGAGCAGTACTTC
TRBV5-1,TRBD1,TRBJ2-7,NA,CASRSPGQSYEQYF,TGCGCCAGCCGCTCACCGGGACAGTCCTACGAGCAGTACTTC
TRBV6-1,NA,TRBJ1-6,NA,CASSERRGQKNSPLHF,TGTGCCAGCAGTGAACGGCGCGGACAGAAGAATTCACCCCTCCACTTT
TRBV10-2,NA,TRBJ1-6,NA,CASADVIRDNSPLHF,TGCGCCAGCGCCGATGTGATTCGGGATAATTCACCCCTCCACTTT
TRBV6-6,NA,TRBJ2-3,NA,CASLSGADTQYF,TGTGCCAGCCTTTCGGGTGCAGATACGCAGTATTTT
TRBV6-5,TRBD1,TRBJ2-6,NA,CASSTDRAGANVLTF,TGTGCCAGCAGTACGGACAGGGCTGGGGCCAACGTCCTGACTTTC
TRBV19,TRBD1,TRBJ1-2,once,CASTRGQTNYGYTF,TGTGCCAGTACCCGGGGACAGACTAACTATGGCTACACCTTC
TRBV5-1,NA,TRBJ2-1,NA,CASSFSFNEQFF,TGCGCCAGCAGCTTCAGTTTCAATGAGCAGTTCTTC
TRBV2,NA,TRBJ1-2,NA,CASSEAPSGDWGGYTF,TGTGCCAGCAGTGAAGCCCCATCAGGGGATTGGGGGGGCTACACCTTC
TRBV4-3,TRBD1,TRBJ2-7,NA,CASSPRGRTGLFLEQYF,TGCGCCAGCAGCCCGCGCGGCCGGACAGGGTTGTTTCTCGAGCAGTACTTC
TRBV7-9,TRBD1,TRBJ1-4,NA,CASSLSVGQGFNEKLFF,TGTGCCAGCAGCCTAAGTGTCGGACAGGGATTTAATGAAAAACTGTTTTTT
TRBV6-6,NA,TRBJ2-3,NA,CASSFPPRVADTQYF,TGTGCCAGCAGTTTTCCCCCTCGAGTGGCAGATACGCAGTATTTT
TRBV18,NA,TRBJ1-1,NA,CASSRQMGNTEAFF,TGTGCCAGCTCACGACAGATGGGGAACACTGAAGCTTTCTTT
TRBV4-3,TRBD2,TRBJ2-3,NA,CASSLDPSGGADTQYF,TGCGCCAGCAGCCTGGACCCTAGCGGGGGGGCCGATACGCAGTATTTT
TRBV18,TRBD1,TRBJ1-2,NA,CASSPKGARGYTF,TGTGCCAGCTCACCAAAGGGGGCAAGAGGCTACACCTTC
TRBV7-2,TRBD2,TRBJ2-1,once,CASSAGGASYNEQFF,TGTGCCAGCAGCGCCGGGGGGGCTAGCTACAATGAGCAGTTCTTC
TRBV6-1,TRBD1,TRBJ1-2,NA,CASSEPGQGYGYTF,TGTGCCAGCAGTGAACCCGGACAGGGGTATGGCTACACCTTC
TRBV28,NA,TRBJ2-1,NA,CASGKQVTDEQFF,TGTGCCAGCGGAAAACAGGTAACGGATGAGCAGTTCTTC
TRBV3-1/TRBV3-2,TRBD1,TRBJ2-5,NA,CASSLSGTDQETQYF,TGTGCCAGCAGCCTCTCTGGGACAGACCAAGAGACCCAGTACTTC
TRBV27,TRBD2,TRBJ2-2,NA,CASSLMTSGALNTGELFF,TGTGCCAGCAGTTTAATGACTAGCGGGGCCTTGAACACCGGGGAGCTGTTTTTT
TRBV18,NA,TRBJ1-1,few,CASSQHSDPGTEAFF,TGTGCCAGCTCACAACACAGCGACCCGGGGACTGAAGCTTTCTTT
TRBV6-4,TRBD2,TRBJ2-1,NA,CASSYSGGASYNEQFF,TGTGCCAGCAGTTATAGCGGGGGGGCCTCCTACAATGAGCAGTTCTTC
TRBV14,TRBD2,TRBJ2-5,once,CASSPKRTRREETQYF,TGTGCCAGCAGCCCGAAAAGGACTAGGCGCGAAGAGACCCAGTACTTC
TRBV6-5,NA,TRBJ1-2,NA,CASSYPGNPYGYTF,TGTGCCAGCAGTTACCCAGGGAACCCCTATGGCTACACCTTC
TRBV14,NA,TRBJ1-6,NA,CASRKARGSPLHF,TGTGCCAGCCGTAAGGCTAGGGGTTCACCCCTCCACTTT
TRBV6-5,NA,TRBJ1-6,once,CASIRQDNSPLHF,TGTGCCAGCATTCGACAGGATAATTCACCCCTCCACTTT
TRBV5-1,NA,TRBJ2-5,NA,CASSLEGSETQYF,TGCGCCAGCAGCTTGGAGGGGTCGGAGACCCAGTACTTC
TRBV7-9,NA,TRBJ2-5,NA,CASSLQGTYQETQYF,TGTGCCAGCAGCTTACAGGGGACATACCAAGAGACCCAGTACTTC
TRBV6-5,NA,TRBJ1-1,few,CASSPGTLNTEAFF,TGTGCCAGCAGCCCCGGGACATTGAACACTGAAGCTTTCTTT
TRBV19,NA,TRBJ1-1,once,CASSIGNPGGHTEAFF,TGTGCCAGTAGTATAGGGAATCCGGGGGGACACACTGAAGCTTTCTTT
TRBV5-1,NA,TRBJ1-1,NA,CASSSETGIMGTEAFF,TGCGCCAGCAGCTCAGAGACAGGCATTATGGGCACTGAAGCTTTCTTT
TRBV29-1,NA,TRBJ2-7,NA,CSVETSESSYEQYF,TGCAGCGTTGAAACGTCCGAGAGCTCCTACGAGCAGTACTTC